Below are 15 T cell receptor beta chains sequenced from a single sample in a study of blood T cell repertoires in COVID-19. Repertoires were generated with immunoSEQ multiplex PCR, while TCRdb's copy carries only in-frame clones and drops some. The data contain about 220,000 clones, over 75% of them singletons. Specimen: PBMCs or T cells enriched from blood (not recorded which). The receptors originated from a woman aged 60-70 years who had recovered from COVID-19.

V gene TRBV5-1 combines with J gene TRBJ2-1; D not resolved. Germline V lookup: CDR1 SGHRS, CDR2 YFSETQ. V dropped 0 bases and J dropped 0 bases, with 10 bases sitting between them. The CDR3 length is 16 residues. As DNA, the CDR3 is TGCGCCAGCAGCTTGGGACAATTGAGCTCCTACAATGAGCAGTTCTTC. Its protein product is CASSLGQLSSYNEQFF.

The chain uses TRBV2 and TRBJ2-5; TRBD2 matches 13 bases. The length of the CDR3 is 14 residues. V trimming: 8 bases; J trimming: 2 bases; junction bases outside the gene matches: 2. Germline CDR1 and CDR2: SNHLY and FYNNEI. The CDR3 loop is CASQTSGGQETQYF. The CDR3 DNA follows: TGTGCCAGCCAGACTAGCGGGGGGCAAGAGACCCAGTACTTC.

The rearrangement joins TRBV7-8 to TRBJ1-1; unclear D gene. This CDR3 has 14 residues. With 10 bases removed from V and 0 bases from J, the gap between germline ends came to 15 bases. The germline V gene has CDR1 SGHVS and CDR2 FQNEAQ. CDR3 residues: CATSVPSVNTEAFF. The CDR3 DNA is TGTGCCACCTCTGTCCCGTCCGTGAACACTGAAGCTTTCTTT.

The rearrangement links TRBV9 to TRBJ2-7, with 7 nucleotides matching TRBD1. Looked up from germline, CDR1 is SGDLS and CDR2 is YYNGEE. The CDR3 spans 16 residues. V shed 0 bases and J 0 bases; nucleotides not matched to a gene: 6. CDR3 in DNA: TGTGCCAGCAGCGTAGCTTTCGGGGACAGCTCCTACGAGCAGTACTTC. Its translation: CASSVAFGDSSYEQYF.

This sequence joins TRBV5-6 and TRBJ2-5; TRBD1 matches at 8 bases. The CDR3 sequence is 16 residues long. The germline gives CDR1 SGHDT, CDR2 YYEEEE. With V trimmed by 3 bases and J by 5 bases, 12 bases remained unmatched. The CDR3 reads CASSSTRQGSWETQYF. CDR3 bases: TGTGCCAGCAGCTCTACAAGACAGGGGAGTTGGGAGACCCAGTACTTC.

The CDR3 sequence: CASSVGTSGEETQYF. For the CDR3, the DNA is TGTGCCAGCAGCGTAGGGACTAGCGGGGAAGAGACCCAGTACTTC. The chain has TRBV11-2 and TRBJ2-5, with 13 bases that match TRBD2. The CDR3 is made up of 15 amino acids. The junction had 3 bases not matched to a gene; V was cut back by 5 bases and J by 3 bases. Germline CDR1 SGHAT, CDR2 FQNNGV.

The gene calls are TRBV19 and TRBJ1-3, with D perhaps TRBD1 (6 bases). Trimming left V 8 bases short and J 5 bases short, with 16 bases between. Looked up from germline, CDR1 is LNHDA and CDR2 is SQIVND (reference sequence). This CDR3 has 14 amino acids. CDR3 residues: CASGPHRDRNTIYF. The CDR3 DNA follows: TGTGCCAGTGGCCCTCACAGGGATAGAAACACCATATATTTT.

The chain has TRBV19 and TRBJ2-2; D is possibly TRBD1 (6 bases). Trimming took off 6 bases at V and 4 bases at J, with 12 bases between the two ends. This CDR3 has 14 amino acids. Per the germline V gene, CDR1 is LNHDA and CDR2 is SQIVND (reference sequence). Here the CDR3 reads CASSLRGITGELFF. CDR3 bases: TGTGCCAGTAGCCTCAGGGGAATCACCGGGGAGCTGTTTTTT.

This clone occurred a few times. The chain carries TRBV5-4 and TRBJ1-2; D not resolved. The CDR3 contains 13 residues. Trimming cost V 0 bases and J 7 bases, with 10 bases left between them. Germline values: CDR1 SGHNT, CDR2 YYREEE (reference sequence). CDR3 in amino acids: CASSLEWAAGYTF. The DNA of the CDR3 is TGTGCCAGCAGCTTGGAGTGGGCAGCTGGCTACACCTTC.

CDR3 residues: CASSAAIRGAGELFF. In nucleotides, the CDR3 is TGCGCCAGCAGCGCCGCAATCCGGGGTGCCGGGGAGCTGTTTTTT. The V gene is TRBV5-1, the J gene TRBJ2-2; D may be TRBD2 (5 bases). Deletions cut 4 bases from V and 6 bases from J, with 16 bases between. Germline loops: CDR1 SGHRS, CDR2 YFSETQ. The CDR3 has 15 amino acids.

This chain uses TRBV18 with TRBJ2-1; TRBD1 matches 10 bases. Germline V lookup: CDR1 KGHSH, CDR2 LQKENI. V was clipped by 4 bases and J by 5 bases; unmatched bases: 5. This CDR3 spans 15 amino acids. The CDR3 here is CASSHRDRGHNEQFF. As DNA, the CDR3 is TGTGCCAGCTCACACCGGGACAGGGGCCACAATGAGCAGTTCTTC. Looking up the rest from reference TRBV18 and TRBJ2-1 gives the full variable domain: NAGVMQNPRHLVRRRGQEARLRCSPMKGHSHVYWYRQLPEEGLKFMVYLQKENIIDESGMPKERFSAEFPKEGPSILRIQQVVRGDSAAYFCASSHRDRGHNEQFFGPGTRLTVL.

The rearrangement joins TRBV6-5 to TRBJ1-3; TRBD1 matches at 7 bases. The CDR3 totals 14 residues. CDR1 and CDR2 (germline): MNHEY, SVGAGI. With 2 bases clipped from V and 9 bases from J, the junction kept 7 bases outside the gene matches. Here the CDR3 reads CASSYPEGAGTIYF. In nucleotides, the CDR3 is TGTGCCAGCAGTTACCCGGAGGGGGCAGGCACCATATATTTT.

The V gene is TRBV7-2, the J gene TRBJ2-5; D may be TRBD2 (5 bases). This CDR3 has 14 residues. Per the germline V gene, CDR1 is SGHTA and CDR2 is FQGNSA. The ends were cut back, 5 bases at V and 2 bases at J, with 12 bases in the middle. In DNA, the CDR3 is TGTGCCAGCAGCGTCACTAGAGAGCAAGAGACCCAGTACTTC. Translated: CASSVTREQETQYF.

The sample holds one count of this clone. This chain joins TRBV18 and TRBJ1-3; 10 bases line up with TRBD1. Per the germline V gene, CDR1 is KGHSH and CDR2 is LQKENI. The CDR3 loop spans 19 amino acids. The J segment lost 3 bases and the V segment lost 3 bases, leaving 14 bases of the junction unmatched. The CDR3 DNA reads as TGTGCCAGCTCACCCGGACCATCCGGGACAGGGGTTGTTGGAAACACCATATATTTT. Protein: CASSPGPSGTGVVGNTIYF.

The chain employs TRBV5-1 and TRBJ1-5, with D perhaps TRBD1 (6 bases). CDR3 length: 14 amino acids. V was cut by 4 bases and J by 3 bases, with 11 bases left in between. Germline loops: CDR1 SGHRS, CDR2 YFSETQ. The CDR3, as DNA: TGCGCCAGCAGCCCGGACAGTTCCAATCAGCCCCAGCATTTT. Its translation: CASSPDSSNQPQHF.